A single sample gave rise to the 9 T cell receptor beta chains below, sequenced in a study of cytomegalovirus exposure and HLA in healthy donors. The PCR made use of 60 Vbeta and 13 Jbeta primers. The protocol was immunoSEQ multiplex PCR, while the TCRdb copy is restricted to in-frame clones and leaves out a portion. The sample lists 75,000 or so clones; 60% to 75% were seen once. Sequenced: PBMCs. The source of these receptors is a man in his forties in good health and CMV-seropositive.

This clone was found once. V usage is TRBV6-6 and J usage is TRBJ2-5; D possibly corresponds to TRBD1 (6 bases). The DNA end favors TRBJ2-7, so the J call may be wrong. This CDR3 has 16 residues. Germline V CDR1 and CDR2: MNHNY, SVGAGI (reference sequence). The CDR3 nucleotides are TGTGCCAGCAGTACCTACAGGGCCGCTTCCGGGTACGAGCAGTACTTC. Amino acid sequence: CASSTYRAASGYEQYF.

The gene calls are TRBV7-2 and TRBJ1-4; maybe TRBD1 (6 bases). Germline values: CDR1 SGHTA, CDR2 FQGNSA. Deletions cut 2 bases from V and 8 bases from J, with 15 bases between. This CDR3 is built from 15 residues. CDR3 protein: CASSLQGQGREKLFF. CDR3 nucleotides: TGTGCCAGCAGCTTACAGGGGCAGGGGCGAGAAAAACTGTTTTTT.

The CDR3 loop reads CASSPQAGGRNEQYF. CDR3 coding DNA: TGTGCCAGCAGTCCTCAGGCAGGGGGTCGAAACGAGCAGTACTTC. The genes are TRBV27 and TRBJ2-7, with TRBD1 matching 7 bases. Germline V gives CDR1 MNHEY, CDR2 SMNVEV (reference sequence). The CDR3 covers 15 residues. V shed 5 bases, J shed 5 bases, and the junction held 12 bases outside the gene matches.

This chain uses TRBV5-4 with TRBJ1-1; D may be TRBD1 (5 bases). V was clipped by 0 bases and J by 2 bases, with 14 bases between them. Germline values: CDR1 SGHNT, CDR2 YYREEE (reference sequence). This CDR3 is built from 16 residues. The CDR3 protein is CASSLALSQGNTEAFF. CDR3 bases: TGTGCCAGCAGCTTGGCCTTAAGTCAGGGCAACACTGAAGCTTTCTTT.

The J gene is TRBJ1-1, the V gene TRBV2, with D perhaps matching TRBD1 (5 bases). Trimming stripped 4 bases from V and 1 base from J, with 7 bases between. Germline loops: CDR1 SNHLY, CDR2 FYNNEI. This CDR3 comprises 13 residues. CDR3 DNA: TGTGCCAGCAGTGTACAGGAGAACACTGAAGCTTTCTTT. It is translated as CASSVQENTEAFF.

The rearrangement joins TRBV5-4 to TRBJ2-2; 10 bases line up with TRBD1. V lost 2 bases and J lost 6; bases outside the gene matches: 4. From germline, CDR1 is SGHNT and CDR2 YYREEE (reference sequence). This CDR3 is built from 15 residues. The CDR3: CASSFGTGESGELFF. The CDR3 DNA reads as TGTGCCAGCAGCTTCGGGACAGGGGAATCCGGGGAGCTGTTTTTT.

The chain couples TRBV19 to TRBJ2-7; 7 positions match TRBD1. Germline CDR1 reads LNHDA; CDR2 reads SQIVND (reference sequence). The CDR3 has 14 residues. J was trimmed by 2 bases and V by 3 bases; bases with no gene match: 4. The CDR3 DNA follows: TGTGCCAGTAGTATCCAGGGGGTCACCTACGAGCAGTACTTC. It specifies CASSIQGVTYEQYF.

V usage is TRBV2 and J usage is TRBJ1-1, with a possible D match to TRBD1 (6 bases). This CDR3 contains 13 residues. The V end lost 6 bases, the J end lost 4 bases, and 12 bases lay between the germline ends. The germline V gene has CDR1 SNHLY and CDR2 FYNNEI. The CDR3 DNA reads TGTGCCAGCAGGATTCAGGGGATCACTGAAGCTTTCTTT. Its protein is CASRIQGITEAFF.

The chain couples TRBV9 to TRBJ2-1; 11 bases line up with TRBD2. Germline V gives CDR1 SGDLS, CDR2 YYNGEE. The CDR3 loop spans 15 amino acids. V lost 3 bases, J lost 4 bases, and 3 bases stayed unmatched. The CDR3 region is CASSATSGDYNEQFF. In DNA, the CDR3 is TGTGCCAGCAGCGCGACTAGCGGGGATTACAATGAGCAGTTCTTC.